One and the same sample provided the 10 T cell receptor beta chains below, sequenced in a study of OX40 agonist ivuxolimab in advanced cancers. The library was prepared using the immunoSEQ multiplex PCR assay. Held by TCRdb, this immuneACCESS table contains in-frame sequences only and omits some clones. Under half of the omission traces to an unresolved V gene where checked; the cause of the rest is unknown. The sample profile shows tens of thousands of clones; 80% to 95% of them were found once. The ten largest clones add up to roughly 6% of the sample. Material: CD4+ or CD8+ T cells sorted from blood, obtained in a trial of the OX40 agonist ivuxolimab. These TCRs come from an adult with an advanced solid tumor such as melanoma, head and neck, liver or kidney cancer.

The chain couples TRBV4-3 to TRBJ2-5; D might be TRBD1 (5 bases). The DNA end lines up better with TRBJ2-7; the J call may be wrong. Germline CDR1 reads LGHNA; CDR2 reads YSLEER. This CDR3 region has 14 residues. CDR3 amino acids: CASSQDQGSYEQYF. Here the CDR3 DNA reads TGCGCCAGCAGCCAAGATCAGGGTTCCTACGAGCAGTACTTC.

In DNA, the CDR3 is TGTGCCAGCAGCTTTGGAGGCAATGACTACGAGCAGTACTTC. Protein: CASSFGGNDYEQYF. The chain links TRBV5-4 to TRBJ2-7, with D tentatively TRBD2 (5 bases). V was cut by 2 bases and J by 3 bases, with 12 bases left in between. CDR1 is SGHNT, CDR2 YYREEE, per germline (reference sequence). The CDR3 has 14 amino acids.

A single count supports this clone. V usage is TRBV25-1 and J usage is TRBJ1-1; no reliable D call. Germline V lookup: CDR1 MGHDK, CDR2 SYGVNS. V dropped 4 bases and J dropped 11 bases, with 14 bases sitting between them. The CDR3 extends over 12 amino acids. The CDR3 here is CASSGLNPPAFF. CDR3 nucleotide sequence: TGTGCCAGCAGTGGCCTCAATCCACCCGCTTTCTTT.

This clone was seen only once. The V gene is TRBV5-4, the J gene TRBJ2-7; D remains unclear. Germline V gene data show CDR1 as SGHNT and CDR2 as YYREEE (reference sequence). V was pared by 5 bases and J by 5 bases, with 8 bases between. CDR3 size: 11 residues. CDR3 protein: CASSMNHEQYF. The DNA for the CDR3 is TGTGCCAGCAGTATGAACCACGAGCAGTACTTC.

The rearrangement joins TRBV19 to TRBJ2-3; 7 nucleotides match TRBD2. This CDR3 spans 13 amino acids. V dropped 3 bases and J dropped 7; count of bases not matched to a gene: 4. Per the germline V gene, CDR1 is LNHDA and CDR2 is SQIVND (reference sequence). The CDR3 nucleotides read TGTGCCAGTAGTATCGGGAGCGGGAATACGCAGTATTTT. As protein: CASSIGSGNTQYF.

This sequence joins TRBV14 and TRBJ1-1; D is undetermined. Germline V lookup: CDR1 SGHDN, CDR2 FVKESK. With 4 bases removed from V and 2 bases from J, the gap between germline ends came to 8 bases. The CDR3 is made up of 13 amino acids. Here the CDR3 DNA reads TGTGCCAGCAGCCTTTCAGTAAACACTGAAGCTTTCTTT. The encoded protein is CASSLSVNTEAFF.

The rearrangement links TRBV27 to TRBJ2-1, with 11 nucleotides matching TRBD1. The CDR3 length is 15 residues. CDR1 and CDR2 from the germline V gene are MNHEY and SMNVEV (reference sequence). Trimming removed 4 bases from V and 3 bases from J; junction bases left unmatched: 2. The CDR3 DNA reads TGTGCCAGCAGTTGGGGGACAGGGGGCTACAATGAGCAGTTCTTC. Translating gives CASSWGTGGYNEQFF.

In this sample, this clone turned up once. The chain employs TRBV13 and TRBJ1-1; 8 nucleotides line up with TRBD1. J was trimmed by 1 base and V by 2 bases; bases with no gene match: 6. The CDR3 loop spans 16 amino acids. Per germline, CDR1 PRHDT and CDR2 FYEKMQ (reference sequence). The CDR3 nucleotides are TGTGCCAGCAGCTTACAGGGGGCCGGGGGGAACACTGAAGCTTTCTTT. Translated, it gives CASSLQGAGGNTEAFF.

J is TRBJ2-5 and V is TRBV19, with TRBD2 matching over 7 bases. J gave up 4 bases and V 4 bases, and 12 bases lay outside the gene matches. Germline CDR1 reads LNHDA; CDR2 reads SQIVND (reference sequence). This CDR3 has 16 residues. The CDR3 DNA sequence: TGTGCCAGTAGTAGCGGGAGCGACCCGGGGCGAGAGACCCAGTACTTC. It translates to CASSSGSDPGRETQYF.

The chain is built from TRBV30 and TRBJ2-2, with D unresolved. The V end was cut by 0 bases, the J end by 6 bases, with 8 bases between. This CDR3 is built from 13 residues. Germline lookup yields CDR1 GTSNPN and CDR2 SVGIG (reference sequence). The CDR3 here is CAWSVIGPGELFF. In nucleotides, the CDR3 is TGTGCCTGGAGTGTAATAGGGCCCGGGGAGCTGTTTTTT.